A selection of T cell receptor beta chains follows, all from one sample in a study of CD8 T cells in Susac syndrome. TCRdb analysed the immunoSEQ multiplex PCR reads with MiXCR anew, one entry per CDR3 protein. The sample records about 71,000 distinct CDR3 sequences, around 93% being singletons. The sequenced sample consisted of CD4+ T cells from PBMCs. These receptors all come from a human donor with Susac syndrome. The CDR3 runs from the conserved cysteine through the conserved F or W. The D gene is left open where the match is weak. The size entry is marked missing in some rows and otherwise reads once, few, many or a size class.

.,TRBV5-1,TRBJ1-4,once,CASSFSGQTNEKLFF,TGCGCCAGCAGCTTCTCCGGACAGACTAATGAAAAACTGTTTTTT
TRBD2,TRBV3-1,TRBJ2-5,.,CASSQDMLAGGQETQYF,TGTGCCAGCAGCCAAGATATGCTAGCGGGGGGGCAAGAGACCCAGTACTTC
TRBD1,TRBV3-1,TRBJ2-3,.,CASSHPPGQGRSTDTQYF,TGTGCCAGCAGCCACCCGCCAGGACAGGGGCGAAGCACAGATACGCAGTATTTT
.,TRBV20-1,TRBJ1-1,once,CSASPATTNTEAFF,TGCAGTGCTAGTCCGGCGACAACCAACACTGAAGCTTTCTTT
.,TRBV7-2,TRBJ2-3,.,CASSSQTGLRSTDTQYF,TGTGCCAGCAGCTCTCAAACGGGTTTACGAAGCACAGATACGCAGTATTTT
.,TRBV11-2,TRBJ1-6,.,CASSLDRGYSPLHF,TGTGCCAGCAGCTTAGATCGGGGATATTCACCCCTCCACTTT
.,TRBV7-3,TRBJ1-2,.,CASRTDSLSRVYTF,TGTGCCAGCAGGACGGACTCTCTAAGCCGCGTCTACACCTTC
.,TRBV20-1,TRBJ1-2,.,CSARRQGTLTDGYTF,TGCAGTGCTAGAAGGCAGGGGACGTTAACAGATGGCTACACCTTC
.,TRBV14,TRBJ1-2,.,CASSQGAFYGYTF,TGTGCCAGCAGCCAAGGGGCCTTCTATGGCTACACCTTC
TRBD2,TRBV9,TRBJ2-1,.,CASRSGGYNEQFF,TGTGCCAGCAGGTCGGGGGGGTACAATGAGCAGTTCTTC
.,TRBV5-1,TRBJ2-3,.,CASSPRGLSTDTQYF,TGCGCCAGCAGCCCCCGCGGCCTTAGCACAGATACGCAGTATTTT
TRBD2,TRBV3-1,TRBJ2-1,.,CASSQGGSGGVHNEQFF,TGTGCCAGCAGCCAAGGAGGTAGCGGGGGGGTACACAATGAGCAGTTCTTC
.,TRBV6-5,TRBJ2-5,.,CASSSLDRKETQYF,TGTGCCAGCAGTTCCCTGGACAGAAAAGAGACCCAGTACTTC
.,TRBV20-1,TRBJ2-7,.,CSAQTPSGPPTYEQYF,TGCAGTGCTCAAACACCTTCCGGCCCTCCGACCTACGAGCAGTACTTC
TRBD2,TRBV9,TRBJ2-2,.,CASSEGTIAAGELFF,TGTGCCAGCAGCGAGGGGACTATAGCGGCCGGGGAGCTGTTTTTT
.,TRBV3-1,TRBJ2-2,.,CASSHLLRSGELFF,TGTGCCAGCAGCCACCTCCTGAGGTCCGGGGAGCTGTTTTTT
TRBD1,TRBV19,TRBJ1-1,.,CASSQTGGSNTEAFF,TGTGCCAGTAGTCAGACAGGGGGCTCGAACACTGAAGCTTTCTTT
.,TRBV12-5,TRBJ2-6,.,CASGASGANVLTF,TGTGCTAGTGGGGCCTCTGGGGCCAACGTCCTGACTTTC
.,TRBV28,TRBJ2-2,once,CASSFQRTGELFF,TGTGCCAGCAGTTTCCAGCGCACCGGGGAGCTGTTTTTT
.,TRBV23-1,TRBJ1-6,.,CASTGVHGPNSPLHF,TGCGCCAGCACCGGAGTCCACGGACCAAATTCACCCCTCCACTTT
.,TRBV7-9,TRBJ2-7,.,CASSPRGGPFEQYF,TGTGCCAGCAGCCCAAGGGGGGGACCGTTCGAGCAGTACTTC
TRBD2,TRBV29-1,TRBJ2-4,.,CSARLAGGPSIQYF,TGCAGCGCCAGACTAGCGGGGGGGCCTAGCATTCAGTACTTC
TRBD2,TRBV24-1,TRBJ2-3,.,CATSDIAGGRFDTQYF,TGTGCCACCAGTGATATAGCGGGGGGTCGGTTCGATACGCAGTATTTT
.,TRBV12-3/TRBV12-4,TRBJ1-5,.,CASSLGEAGQPQHF,TGTGCCAGCAGTTTAGGGGAAGCCGGTCAGCCCCAGCATTTT
.,TRBV5-6,TRBJ2-7,few,CASSLVGDEQYF,TGTGCCAGCAGCTTGGTGGGGGACGAGCAGTACTTC
.,TRBV4-3,TRBJ1-5,.,CASSQDLGSGTTSQPQHF,TGCGCCAGCAGCCAAGATTTGGGTTCGGGAACCACTAGTCAGCCCCAGCATTTT
.,TRBV24-1,TRBJ1-5,.,CATSGAWNQPQHF,TGTGCCACCAGTGGCGCCTGGAATCAGCCCCAGCATTTT
.,TRBV29-1,TRBJ2-7,.,CSVERTGYYEQYF,TGCAGCGTTGAGAGGACCGGCTACTACGAGCAGTACTTC
.,TRBV7-9,TRBJ1-6,.,CASSLGASDNSPLHF,TGTGCCAGCAGCTTAGGGGCCTCCGATAATTCACCCCTCCACTTT
.,TRBV20-1,TRBJ1-1,.,CSAIRGRRGTEAFF,TGCAGTGCCATCAGGGGCAGGAGGGGAACTGAAGCTTTCTTT
.,TRBV5-1,TRBJ1-2,.,CASGVGGRGGYTF,TGCGCCAGCGGGGTAGGCGGCCGGGGTGGCTACACCTTC
.,TRBV7-2,TRBJ2-7,.,CASSLELAYEQYF,TGTGCCAGCAGCTTAGAGCTTGCCTACGAGCAGTACTTC
.,TRBV21-1,TRBJ1-6,.,CASSKLTVNSPLHF,TGTGCCAGCAGCAAATTGACAGTAAATTCACCCCTCCACTTT
TRBD1,TRBV29-1,TRBJ1-4,.,CSAIDRVREKLFF,TGCAGCGCCATCGACAGGGTGCGGGAAAAACTGTTTTTT
.,TRBV7-3,TRBJ1-1,.,CASSLFRDTEAFF,TGTGCCAGCAGCTTATTCCGGGACACTGAAGCTTTCTTT
TRBD1,TRBV7-9,TRBJ2-7,.,CASSLVSLRDSASYEQYF,TGTGCCAGCAGCTTAGTCTCCCTCAGGGACAGCGCCTCCTACGAGCAGTACTTC
.,TRBV18,TRBJ2-5,.,CASSPTKETQYF,TGTGCCAGCTCACCTACAAAAGAGACCCAGTACTTC
.,TRBV5-5,TRBJ1-5,.,CASSLVPGRTNQPQHF,TGTGCCAGCAGCTTGGTGCCAGGCAGGACGAATCAGCCCCAGCATTTT
TRBD1,TRBV29-1,TRBJ1-2,once,CSVGPRTGPNYGYTF,TGCAGCGTTGGCCCTCGGACAGGCCCTAACTATGGCTACACCTTC
.,TRBV12-3/TRBV12-4,TRBJ2-2,.,CASSPPRITGELFF,TGTGCCAGCAGTCCCCCCCGGATAACCGGGGAGCTGTTTTTT
.,TRBV6-1,TRBJ1-2,once,CASSGQRNYGYTF,TGTGCCAGCAGTGGGCAGAGGAACTATGGCTACACCTTC
.,TRBV7-2,TRBJ1-1,.,CASSLRTSEAFF,TGTGCCAGCAGCTTACGTACGTCTGAAGCTTTCTTT
TRBD2,TRBV7-8,TRBJ2-3,.,CASSLVAGGLVGTDTQYF,TGTGCCAGCAGCTTAGTTGCGGGGGGGCTTGTTGGCACAGATACGCAGTATTTT
.,TRBV6-1,TRBJ2-5,.,CASSQLPLFRGVSRETQYF,TGTGCCAGCAGCCAACTACCGCTCTTCAGGGGGGTCTCGAGAGAGACCCAGTACTTC
.,TRBV6-5,TRBJ1-3,.,CASSLQGTRSSGNTIYF,TGTGCCAGCAGTCTACAGGGTACCCGATCCTCTGGAAACACCATATATTTT
.,TRBV7-2,TRBJ1-5,.,CASSDGWREPQHF,TGTGCCAGCAGCGATGGGTGGAGGGAGCCCCAGCATTTT
.,TRBV7-2,TRBJ2-3,.,CASSWLAQPTSTDTQYF,TGTGCCAGCAGCTGGCTAGCCCAACCCACTAGCACAGATACGCAGTATTTT
.,TRBV11-2,TRBJ2-5,.,CASSAMRAGGTQYF,TGTGCCAGCAGCGCAATGCGGGCCGGTGGGACCCAGTACTTC
TRBD1,TRBV3-1,TRBJ1-5,once,CASSQGTGGTRNQPQHF,TGTGCCAGCAGCCAAGGGACAGGGGGCACCCGCAATCAGCCCCAGCATTTT
.,TRBV20-1,TRBJ2-3,once,CSAREVRGLGGTQYF,TGCAGTGCTAGAGAGGTCAGGGGGCTGGGAGGGACGCAGTATTTT
.,TRBV21-1,TRBJ2-7,.,CASSTPLPGQVPNEQYF,TGTGCCAGCAGCACCCCCCTTCCGGGACAGGTTCCCAACGAGCAGTACTTC
.,TRBV9,TRBJ2-2,.,CASKGPNTGELFF,TGTGCCAGCAAGGGACCTAACACCGGGGAGCTGTTTTTT
TRBD1,TRBV6-2/TRBV6-3,TRBJ1-1,.,CASSLQGAGAEAFF,TGTGCCAGCAGTTTACAGGGGGCCGGCGCTGAAGCTTTCTTT
.,TRBV6-2/TRBV6-3,TRBJ2-5,.,CASSYVAGIRKETQYF,TGTGCCAGCAGTTACGTCGCAGGGATAAGGAAAGAGACCCAGTACTTC
.,TRBV5-1,TRBJ2-2,.,CASSQSGGSAGELFF,TGCGCCAGCAGCCAAAGTGGAGGGAGCGCCGGGGAGCTGTTTTTT
.,TRBV24-1,TRBJ2-1,.,CATSDPNEQFF,TGTGCCACCAGTGATCCGAATGAGCAGTTCTTC
.,TRBV5-1,TRBJ1-1,once,CASSGLTEAFF,TGCGCCAGCAGCGGGCTCACTGAAGCTTTCTTT